The T cell receptor (beta chain) described here comes from a study of T cells in Graves' hyperthyroidism and ophthalmopathy. RNA transcripts were the template for amplifying TCR beta CDR3 regions. TCR CDR3 underwent first-round RT-PCR with the HTBI primer set. TCRdb used MiXCR to reprocess the multiplex PCR reads, holding one entry per CDR3 protein. The table lists hundreds of thousands of distinct CDR3 sequences, roughly 14% of them singletons. Trimming pared 2 bases from V and 2 bases from J, leaving 14 bases between. This CDR3 region has 16 residues. Germline V lookup: CDR1 SGDLS, CDR2 YYNGEE. As concerns this clonotype: With a much larger clone just one base away, this may be a read error.

The rearrangement links TRBV9 to TRBJ1-3; no firm D call. This clonotype was sampled from a middle-aged woman with Graves' ophthalmopathy. The specimen sequenced was blood. CDR3 residues: CASSVQGSFTGNTIYF. DNA of the CDR3: TGTGCCAGCAGCGTTCAAGGGTCATTCACTGGAAACACCATATATTTT.